These 9 T cell receptor beta chains were sequenced from one sample in a study of cytomegalovirus exposure and HLA in healthy donors. The PCR contained 60 Vbeta and 13 Jbeta primers. Only in-frame clones appear in the TCRdb table, and some are missing; sequencing was by immunoSEQ multiplex PCR. The sample yields 90,000 to 100,000 clones, over 65% seen once. Source material: PBMCs. The receptors were gathered from a man aged 25 to 45 in good health and CMV-seronegative.

This clone was picked up a small number of times. The chain employs TRBV27 and TRBJ2-7, with D possibly TRBD2 on 6 matching bases. Trimming took 5 bases from V and 2 from J, leaving 10 bases between them. Germline lookup yields CDR1 MNHEY and CDR2 SMNVEV (reference sequence). There are 13 residues in the CDR3. DNA for the CDR3: TGTGCCAGCAGTCTTTCGGGGGCCTACGAGCAGTACTTC. Amino acids: CASSLSGAYEQYF.

CDR3 nucleotides: TGTGCCTGGAGTAACAGAGCTGGGGCCAACGTCCTGACTTTC. As protein: CAWSNRAGANVLTF. The chain has TRBV30 and TRBJ2-6; D gene unclear. This CDR3 spans 14 amino acids. V was pared by 2 bases and J by 2 bases, with 7 bases between. Looked up from germline, CDR1 is GTSNPN and CDR2 is SVGIG (reference sequence).

The rearrangement joins TRBV7-3 to TRBJ2-5; possible D gene TRBD2, 6 bases. CDR3 length equals 13 residues. Germline V lookup: CDR1 SGHTA, CDR2 FQGTGA. Trimming removed 5 bases at V and 5 bases at J, with 12 bases between. CDR3 DNA: TGTGCCAGCAGCGCGACGGGGGAGGAGACCCAGTACTTC. As protein: CASSATGEETQYF.

The CDR3 DNA sequence: TGCGCCAGCAGCTTCTTGGGGGCTCAGGAGCAGTACTTC. This gives the protein CASSFLGAQEQYF. The genes are TRBV5-1 and TRBJ2-7; a weak D match, TRBD1 (6 bases). Germline values: CDR1 SGHRS, CDR2 YFSETQ. The CDR3 contains 13 residues. V gave up 2 bases and J gave up 7 bases, with 13 bases separating them.

In its sample, this clone was seen a few times. This chain uses TRBV11-3 with TRBJ1-5, with unresolved D. The germline V gene has CDR1 SGHNT and CDR2 YENEEA. With 1 base removed from V and 5 bases from J, the gap between germline ends came to 9 bases. CDR3 length: 14 residues. The CDR3 DNA reads as TGTGCCAGCAGCTTAGTAGAGGGCTATCAGCCCCAGCATTTT. As protein: CASSLVEGYQPQHF. Full variable domain (remainder filled in from reference TRBV11-3 and TRBJ1-5): EAGVVQSPRYKIIEKKQPVAFWCNPISGHNTLYWYLQNLGQGPELLIRYENEEAVDDSQLPKDRFSAERLKGVDSTLKIQPAELGDSAVYLCASSLVEGYQPQHFGDGTRLSIL.

The CDR3 DNA is TGTGCCAGTAGACTTGAGGGGGCCGGGGAGCTGTTTTTT. This translates into CASRLEGAGELFF. V is TRBV19 and J is TRBJ2-2, with a tentative D call TRBD1 (6 bases). In germline, CDR1 is LNHDA, CDR2 SQIVND (reference sequence). Trimming shortened V by 6 bases and J by 6 bases, and 11 bases separated the two germline ends. The CDR3 contains 13 residues.

The rearrangement joins TRBV19 to TRBJ2-1; TRBD2 aligns across 9 bases. Germline V lookup: CDR1 LNHDA, CDR2 SQIVND (reference sequence). The CDR3 runs to 20 residues. Trimming cost V 6 bases and J 7 bases; bases outside gene matches: 25. CDR3 in amino acids: CASSPGPLSTSGVGRNEQFF. The CDR3 region has the DNA TGTGCCAGTAGCCCGGGTCCCCTATCGACTAGCGGAGTCGGGCGGAATGAGCAGTTCTTC.

This clone was detected a few times. The chain combines TRBV25-1 with TRBJ2-5, with 9 bases lining up with TRBD2. The length of the CDR3 is 16 residues. V lost 4 bases to trimming and J lost 7 bases; unmatched junction nucleotides: 13. The V gene's germline CDR1 is MGHDK and CDR2 SYGVNS. CDR3 in amino acids: CASSAPGTSFGGTQYF. The CDR3 coding sequence is TGTGCCAGCAGTGCGCCCGGGACTAGCTTCGGAGGGACCCAGTACTTC.

The chain couples TRBV19 to TRBJ1-2; D not certain. V lost 5 bases and J 9 bases, leaving 25 bases between the germline ends. Germline CDR1 reads LNHDA; CDR2 reads SQIVND (reference sequence). This CDR3 has 16 residues. The CDR3 region is CASSDGRRHRFGSYTF. The DNA of the CDR3 is TGTGCCAGTAGTGACGGGAGGCGGCATCGATTTGGGAGCTACACCTTC.